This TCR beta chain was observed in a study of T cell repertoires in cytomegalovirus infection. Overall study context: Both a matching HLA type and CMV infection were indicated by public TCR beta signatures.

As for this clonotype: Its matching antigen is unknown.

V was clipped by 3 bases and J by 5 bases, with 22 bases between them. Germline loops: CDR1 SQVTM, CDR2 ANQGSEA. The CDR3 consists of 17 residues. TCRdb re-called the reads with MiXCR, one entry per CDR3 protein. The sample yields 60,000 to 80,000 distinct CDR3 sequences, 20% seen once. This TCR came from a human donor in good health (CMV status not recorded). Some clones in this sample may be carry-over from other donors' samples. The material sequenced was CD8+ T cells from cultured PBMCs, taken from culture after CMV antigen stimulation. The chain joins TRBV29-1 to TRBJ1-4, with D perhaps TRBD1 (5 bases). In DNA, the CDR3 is TGCAGCGTTGAGGAGGGCCTCGACGGGGGTATAAATGAAAAACTGTTTTTT. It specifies CSVEEGLDGGINEKLFF.